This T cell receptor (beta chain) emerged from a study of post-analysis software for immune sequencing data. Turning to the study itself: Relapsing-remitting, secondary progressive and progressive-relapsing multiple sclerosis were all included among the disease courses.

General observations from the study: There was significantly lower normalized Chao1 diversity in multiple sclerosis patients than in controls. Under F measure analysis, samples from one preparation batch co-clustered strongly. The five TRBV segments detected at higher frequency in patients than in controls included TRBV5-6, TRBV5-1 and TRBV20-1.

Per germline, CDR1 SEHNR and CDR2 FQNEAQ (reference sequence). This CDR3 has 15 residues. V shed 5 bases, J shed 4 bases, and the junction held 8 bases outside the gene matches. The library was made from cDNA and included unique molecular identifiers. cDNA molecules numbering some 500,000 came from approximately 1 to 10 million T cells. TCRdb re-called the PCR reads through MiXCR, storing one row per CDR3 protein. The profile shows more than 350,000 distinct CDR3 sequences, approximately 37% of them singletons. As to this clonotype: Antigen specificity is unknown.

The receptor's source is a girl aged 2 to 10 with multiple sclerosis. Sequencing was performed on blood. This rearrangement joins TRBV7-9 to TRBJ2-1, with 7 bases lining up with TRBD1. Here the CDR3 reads CASSQGTEMYNEQFF. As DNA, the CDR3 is TGTGCCAGCAGCCAAGGGACAGAGATGTACAATGAGCAGTTCTTC.